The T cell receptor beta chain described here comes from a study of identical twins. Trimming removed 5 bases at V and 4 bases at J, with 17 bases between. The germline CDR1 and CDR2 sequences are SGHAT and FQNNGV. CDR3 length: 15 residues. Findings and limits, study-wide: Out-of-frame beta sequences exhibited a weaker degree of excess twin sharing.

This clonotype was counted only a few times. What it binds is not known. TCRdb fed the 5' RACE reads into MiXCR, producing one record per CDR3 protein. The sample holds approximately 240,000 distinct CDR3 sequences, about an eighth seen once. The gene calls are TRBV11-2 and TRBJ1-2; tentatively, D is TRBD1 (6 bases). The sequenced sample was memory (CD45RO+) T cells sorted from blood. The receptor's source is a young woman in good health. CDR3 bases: TGTGCCAGCAGCCCCGGGACCACAGGGCCCTATGGCTACACCTTC. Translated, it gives CASSPGTTGPYGYTF.